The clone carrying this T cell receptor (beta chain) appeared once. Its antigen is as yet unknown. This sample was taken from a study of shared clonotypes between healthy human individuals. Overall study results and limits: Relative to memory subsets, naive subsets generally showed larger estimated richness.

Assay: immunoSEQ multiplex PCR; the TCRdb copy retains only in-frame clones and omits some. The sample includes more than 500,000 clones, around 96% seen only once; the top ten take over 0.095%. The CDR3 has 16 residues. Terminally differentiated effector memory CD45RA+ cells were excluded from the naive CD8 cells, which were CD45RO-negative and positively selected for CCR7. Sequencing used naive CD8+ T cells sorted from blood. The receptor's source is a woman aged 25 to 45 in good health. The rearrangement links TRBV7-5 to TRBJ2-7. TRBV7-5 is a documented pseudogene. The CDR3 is CVRIGDMGTPFYEQYF. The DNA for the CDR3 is TGTGTCAGAATAGGCGATATGGGGACCCCTTTCTACGAGCAGTACTTC.